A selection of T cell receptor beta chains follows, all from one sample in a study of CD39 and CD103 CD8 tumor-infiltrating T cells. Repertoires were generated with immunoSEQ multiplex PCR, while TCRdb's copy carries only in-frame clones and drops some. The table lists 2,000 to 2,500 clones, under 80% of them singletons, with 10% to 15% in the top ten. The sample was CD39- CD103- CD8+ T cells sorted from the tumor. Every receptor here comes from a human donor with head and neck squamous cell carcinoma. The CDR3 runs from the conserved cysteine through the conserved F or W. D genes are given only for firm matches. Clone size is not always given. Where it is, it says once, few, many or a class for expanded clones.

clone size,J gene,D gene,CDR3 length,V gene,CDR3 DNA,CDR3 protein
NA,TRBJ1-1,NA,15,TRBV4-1,TGCGCCAGCAGCCCCCCGGTTCAAGTAAACACTGAAGCTTTCTTT,CASSPPVQVNTEAFF
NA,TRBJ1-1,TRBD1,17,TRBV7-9,TGTGCCAGCAGCTTATTGGCTGCGGACAGGAGGAACACTGAAGCTTTCTTT,CASSLLAADRRNTEAFF
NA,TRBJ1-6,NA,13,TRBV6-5,TGTGCCAGCAGTTCCAGTTCCTCACGTCCCCTCCACTTT,CASSSSSSRPLHF
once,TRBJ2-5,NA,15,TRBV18,TGTGCCAGCTCACCAGGGAGCGAGGGTCTCGAGACCCAGTACTTC,CASSPGSEGLETQYF
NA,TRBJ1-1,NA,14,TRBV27,TGTGCCAGCAGTTTAAGCAGGGATGGGACTGAAGCTTTCTTT,CASSLSRDGTEAFF
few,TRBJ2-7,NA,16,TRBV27,TGTGCCAGCAGCCCGGAAGGGGGGAGCCTCTCCTACGAGCAGTACTTC,CASSPEGGSLSYEQYF
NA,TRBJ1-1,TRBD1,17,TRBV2,TGTGCCAGCAACGATGTGGACAGGGGTGAGGGGCGCACTGAAGCTTTCTTT,CASNDVDRGEGRTEAFF
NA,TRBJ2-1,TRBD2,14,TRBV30,TGTGCCTGGAGTCTAGGAGCGGGAACCAATGAGCAGTTCTTC,CAWSLGAGTNEQFF
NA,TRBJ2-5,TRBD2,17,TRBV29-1,TGCAGCGTTGTAAGGACTAGCGGGGGAACTATACAAGAGACCCAGTACTTC,CSVVRTSGGTIQETQYF
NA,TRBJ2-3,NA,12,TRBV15,TGTGCCACCAGCAGAGTTTTAGATACGCAGTATTTT,CATSRVLDTQYF
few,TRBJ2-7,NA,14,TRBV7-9,TGTGCCAGCAGCGAGGGGCTGGAAGCCTACGAGCAGTACTTC,CASSEGLEAYEQYF
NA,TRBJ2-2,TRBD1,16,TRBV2,TGTGCCAGCAACCCCGTAATCGGGACAGGCACCGGGGAGCTGTTTTTT,CASNPVIGTGTGELFF
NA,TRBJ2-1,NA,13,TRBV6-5,TGTGCCAGCAGTTACTCAGGGGTAGGTGAGCAGTTCTTC,CASSYSGVGEQFF
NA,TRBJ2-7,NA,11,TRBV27,TGTGCCAGCAGTTTGGGGGGCGAGCAGTACTTC,CASSLGGEQYF
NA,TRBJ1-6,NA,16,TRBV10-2,TGCGCCAGCAGTGAGTCGATGTGGGCCAGTAATTCACCCCTCCACTTT,CASSESMWASNSPLHF
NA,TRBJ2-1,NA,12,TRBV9,TGTGCCAGCAGGGCAACGAAAAATGAGCAGTTCTTC,CASRATKNEQFF
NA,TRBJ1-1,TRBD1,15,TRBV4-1,TGCGCCAGCAGCCACAGTCAGACAGGGTCCACTGAAGCTTTCTTT,CASSHSQTGSTEAFF
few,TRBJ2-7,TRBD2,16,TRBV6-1,TGTGCCAGCAGTGAAGCGGGCGGGGGGCCATTTTGGGAGCAGTACTTC,CASSEAGGGPFWEQYF
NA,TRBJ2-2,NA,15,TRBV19,TGTGCCAGTAGTCTCCGGACGGACAACACCGGGGAGCTGTTTTTT,CASSLRTDNTGELFF
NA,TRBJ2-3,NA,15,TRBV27,TGTGCCAGCAGTTTCCAAGAGACAGGGGAGGGTACGCAGTATTTT,CASSFQETGEGTQYF
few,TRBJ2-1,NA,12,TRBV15,TGTGCCACCAGCAGAGCAGGAAATGAGCAGTTCTTC,CATSRAGNEQFF
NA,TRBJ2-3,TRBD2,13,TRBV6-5,TGTGCCAGCAGTTACGCGGGGGCAGATACGCAGTATTTT,CASSYAGADTQYF
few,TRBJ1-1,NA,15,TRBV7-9,TGTGCCAGCAGCCAGGCGGGGGGGTATCCCCCTGAAGCTTTCTTT,CASSQAGGYPPEAFF